This T cell receptor beta chain comes out of a study of T cell changes during pregnancy in multiple sclerosis. Sequencing used immunoSEQ multiplex PCR; TCRdb keeps in-frame clones, though not all of them. The data contain approximately 13,000 clones, approximately 89% of them seen just once; the ten biggest clones take up 7.7%. This CDR3 comprises 16 residues. Germline CDR1 and CDR2: SGHVS and FNYEAQ. V shed 2 bases, J shed 1 base, and the junction held 5 bases outside the gene matches. The receptor comes from a female donor in good health, enrolled as a control in a pregnancy study. V usage is TRBV7-6 and J usage is TRBJ1-5; the match to TRBD1 covers 7 bases. The source material was CD8+ T cells from peripheral blood mononuclear cells, sampled in the second trimester of pregnancy. The DNA for the CDR3 is TGTGCCAGCAGCTTACAGGGGGGAGAGAGCAATCAGCCCCAGCATTTT. Amino acids: CASSLQGGESNQPQHF.